A selection of T cell receptor beta chains follows, all from one sample in a study of early T cells in non-severe SARS-CoV-2 infection. TCRdb called the 5' RACE reads again in MiXCR, with one record for every CDR3 protein. The sample shows approximately 28,000 distinct CDR3 sequences, approximately 4.1% of them seen only once. The sequencing input was whole blood. The receptors derive from an adult who was a healthcare worker with PCR-confirmed SARS-CoV-2 infection or an uninfected control (not recorded which). Each CDR3 is given without its conserved first and last residue. The listing skips clone size in some rows; elsewhere it reads once, few, many or a size class.

CDR3 | J | V | size
ASTTGGGDTGELF | TRBJ2-2 | TRBV3-1 | many
ASSAGDFYEQF | TRBJ2-1 | TRBV9 | -
ASSFGDALLMETQY | TRBJ2-5 | TRBV5-6 | many
ASSTLVGGRDEQF | TRBJ2-1 | TRBV6-2/TRBV6-3 | few
ASSYIGREGETQY | TRBJ2-5 | TRBV6-2/TRBV6-3 | few
ASSHGTSPENEQF | TRBJ2-1 | TRBV5-1 | many
ASSLEAGSDTQY | TRBJ2-3 | TRBV11-2 | many
ASSRAVTGGYT | TRBJ1-2 | TRBV6-5 | many
ASSYGGQNLYEQY | TRBJ2-7 | TRBV6-2/TRBV6-3 | few
SVVARANTEAF | TRBJ1-1 | TRBV29-1 | few
ASRPGPSNTGELF | TRBJ2-2 | TRBV6-2/TRBV6-3 | many
ASSASHSTDTQY | TRBJ2-3 | TRBV27 | many
ASSLSRDLSTNGYT | TRBJ1-2 | TRBV7-2 | -
ASSYTHAGGYGYT | TRBJ1-2 | TRBV6-6 | many
ASSSTFQGAHEKLF | TRBJ1-4 | TRBV12-3/TRBV12-4 | few
ASSKTADSPEY | TRBJ2-7 | TRBV19 | many
ASSSPSETQY | TRBJ2-5 | TRBV5-1 | many
AGGTDYGYT | TRBJ1-2 | TRBV2 | many
ASSYSGISSYEQY | TRBJ2-7 | TRBV6-2/TRBV6-3 | many
ASSYSRTARSGIYGYT | TRBJ1-2 | TRBV6-2/TRBV6-3 | many
ASRGSGLMNEKLF | TRBJ1-4 | TRBV7-9 | many
ASSQDWEAGGHEQF | TRBJ2-1 | TRBV3-1 | many
ASSPQFSDEQF | TRBJ2-1 | TRBV7-2 | many
ASSPSGIEQF | TRBJ2-1 | TRBV12-3/TRBV12-4 | many
ASSLGQRDGEQF | TRBJ2-1 | TRBV5-1 | many
ASTPPTGELF | TRBJ2-2 | TRBV5-1 | few
ASGAGWITEAF | TRBJ1-1 | TRBV7-3 | many
ASSPGMGYEQY | TRBJ2-7 | TRBV18 | many
SVEFQGTDTQY | TRBJ2-3 | TRBV29-1 | once
ASIMTGGGNQPQH | TRBJ1-5 | TRBV6-6 | many
ASSFRRSGSTDTQY | TRBJ2-3 | TRBV9 | few
ASSQDFRGQPQH | TRBJ1-5 | TRBV4-2 | many
ASSFRDPRGADTQY | TRBJ2-3 | TRBV27 | -
ASSRGASGSYEQY | TRBJ2-7 | TRBV27 | -
ASSRRQDYGYT | TRBJ1-2 | TRBV6-5 | many
SARAGRTGSASYNSPLH | TRBJ1-6 | TRBV20-1 | many
ASSEVVRVEDTQY | TRBJ2-3 | TRBV6-1 | many